Presented here are 7 T cell receptor beta chains from one specimen sequenced in a study of T-cell memory formation after mild COVID-19. TCRdb re-derived calls from the 5' RACE reads in MiXCR, one entry per CDR3 protein. Among a few hundred thousand distinct CDR3 sequences listed, around 21% were seen once. What was sequenced was PBMCs or a T cell subset sorted from them (not recorded which). All receptors derive from an adult woman who had mild COVID-19 (a few samples of this study predate the infection). Cell type and time point are not known.

A few counts support this clonotype. V is TRBV15 and J is TRBJ2-3; a weak D match, TRBD1 (6 bases). This CDR3 comprises 14 residues. Germline CDR1 and CDR2: LNHNV and YYDKDF (reference sequence). Trimming stripped 4 bases from V and 1 base from J, with 9 bases between. CDR3 nucleotide sequence: TGTGCCACCAGCACTTGGACAGGCACAGATACGCAGTATTTT. Protein product: CATSTWTGTDTQYF.

The chain combines TRBV24-1 with TRBJ2-3, with TRBD1 as a possible D gene (5 bases). The length of the CDR3 is 16 residues. The germline V gene has CDR1 KGHDR and CDR2 SFDVKD. The V end lost 2 bases, the J end lost 2 bases, and 13 bases lay between the germline ends. The CDR3 protein is CATSDSLRDSTDTQYF. The CDR3 DNA follows: TGTGCCACCAGTGATTCTCTCAGGGATTCCACAGATACGCAGTATTTT.

This clonotype was observed a handful of times. The chain recombines TRBV18 with TRBJ2-3; D unclear. With 3 bases removed from V and 6 bases from J, the gap between germline ends came to 13 bases. CDR1 and CDR2 (germline): KGHSH, LQKENI. There are 14 residues in the CDR3. Here the CDR3 reads CASSPPSGLDTQYF. CDR3 nucleotide sequence: TGTGCCAGCTCACCTCCCTCTGGGCTCGATACGCAGTATTTT.

In its sample, this clonotype was seen a few times. The CDR3 nucleotides read TGCAGTGCTGGGCCGACTAGCGGGAGGGTGGGTGAGCAGTTCTTC. Its translation is CSAGPTSGRVGEQFF. The rearrangement links TRBV20-1 to TRBJ2-1; 14 bases map to TRBD2. The CDR3 consists of 15 residues. Germline assignment: CDR1 DFQATT and CDR2 SNEGSKA (reference sequence). The ends lost 5 bases at V and 9 bases at J; junction bases unmatched: 9.

The chain employs TRBV29-1 and TRBJ2-2, with TRBD1 matching over 8 bases. The CDR3 extends over 13 amino acids. V shed 5 bases and J 4 bases; nucleotides not matched to a gene: 3. Germline-derived CDR1 and CDR2 are SQVTM and ANQGSEA. CDR3 coding DNA: TGCAGCGTTCCCGACAGGGGCACCGGGGAGCTGTTTTTT. Protein product: CSVPDRGTGELFF.

The chain employs TRBV6-2 or TRBV6-3 and TRBJ2-3, with D hard to call. The CDR3 has 13 residues. Germline V gives CDR1 MNHEY, CDR2 SVGEGT. V dropped 4 bases and J dropped 6 bases, with 11 bases sitting between them. Here the CDR3 reads CASSSHVRDTQYF. In nucleotides, the CDR3 is TGTGCCAGCAGTTCACACGTAAGGGATACGCAGTATTTT.

This clonotype has more than one count but fewer than ten. The chain carries TRBV7-2 and TRBJ2-2; 7 bases are shared with TRBD1. This CDR3 comprises 16 residues. Germline V gene lookup returns CDR1 SGHTA and CDR2 FQGNSA. Trimming cost V 2 bases and J 0 bases; bases outside gene matches: 3. The CDR3 is CASSLWDSSNTGELFF. DNA of the CDR3: TGTGCCAGCAGCTTATGGGACAGCTCGAACACCGGGGAGCTGTTTTTT.